This TCR beta chain is drawn from a study of identical twins. This clonotype was recorded many times. TCRdb called the 5' RACE reads again in MiXCR, with one record for every CDR3 protein. This table has 1.5 million to 2 million distinct CDR3 sequences, less than 35% appearing once. The CDR3 is made up of 10 amino acids. Germline V gene sequence: CDR1 SQVTM, CDR2 ANQGSEA. V was shortened by 5 bases and J by 8 bases, with 7 bases between the two germline ends. The TCR sequence derives from a newborn girl in good health. The chain couples TRBV29-1 to TRBJ2-4, with a possible D match to TRBD2 (5 bases). The sequenced sample was cord blood. The CDR3 loop reads CSVQRDIQYF. In DNA, the CDR3 is TGCAGCGTTCAGAGGGACATTCAGTACTTC.